This note documents a single TCR beta chain sequence. The sample is drawn from a study of blood T cell repertoires in COVID-19. For the study at large: Both acute and convalescent COVID-19 samples were obtained from the United States, Italy and Spain. T cells, B-cell-depleted T cells, or PBMCs supplied cDNA or gDNA.

The Seattle patients joined while their infection was active and were tracked longitudinally afterward. In the original workflow: The assay estimated nucleated cells by amplifying reference gene primers. The repertoire was sequenced with immunoSEQ multiplex PCR; TCRdb's copy has only in-frame clones and lacks some. The V and J calls and clone size were taken over from that table, and D and trimming were inferred from the DNA. The table records around 270,000 clones, around 90% of them present only once. Trimming shortened V by 4 bases and J by 2 bases, and 8 bases separated the two germline ends. CDR3 length: 13 residues. Germline V CDR1 and CDR2: MGHRA, YSYEKL.

The chain is built from TRBV4-1 and TRBJ2-5; D gene unclear. The sequenced sample was peripheral blood. The receptor's source is a person under 30 with COVID-19, enrolled during active disease. DNA of the CDR3: TGCGCCAGCAGCCTTAGCAATCAAGAGACCCAGTACTTC. Protein: CASSLSNQETQYF.